The sequence of this TCR beta chain was determined in a study of identical twins. General study findings and limits: Because invariant MAIT and iNKT cells could be present, zero-insertion analyses could be partly confounded.

This clonotype was seen ten or more times. The antigen is not known. TCRdb re-analysed the 5' RACE reads in MiXCR, keeping a single row per CDR3 protein. This table has 260,000 or so distinct CDR3 sequences, 7% to 8.5% appearing once. The ends were cut back, 3 bases at V and 6 bases at J, with 8 bases in the middle. This CDR3 contains 12 residues. The sample was also linked to a second study, of yellow fever vaccine responses in identical twins.

The V gene is TRBV12-3 or TRBV12-4, the J gene TRBJ2-5; the D is unclear. This TCR was sampled from a woman younger than 30 in good health. Sequences were obtained from CD8+ T cells sorted from blood. The CDR3, as DNA: TGTGCCAGCAGTTTTCAAAGACAGACCCAGTACTTC. It encodes CASSFQRQTQYF.